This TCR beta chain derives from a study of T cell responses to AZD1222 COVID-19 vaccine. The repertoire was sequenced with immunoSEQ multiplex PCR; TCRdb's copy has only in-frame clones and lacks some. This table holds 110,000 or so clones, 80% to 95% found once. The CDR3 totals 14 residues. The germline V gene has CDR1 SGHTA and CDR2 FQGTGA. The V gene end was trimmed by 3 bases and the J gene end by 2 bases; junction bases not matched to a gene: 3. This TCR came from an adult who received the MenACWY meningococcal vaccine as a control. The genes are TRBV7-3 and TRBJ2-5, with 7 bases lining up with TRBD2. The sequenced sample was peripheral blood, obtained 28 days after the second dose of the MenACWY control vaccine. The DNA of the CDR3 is TGTGCCAGCAGCTTGGGAGGGCCGCAAGAGACCCAGTACTTC. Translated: CASSLGGPQETQYF.